This paragraph covers one TCR beta chain sequence. Its antigen is unidentified. This sample was included in a study of human T cells and chemical hapten exposure. Overall study findings and caveats: Patch test score tracked positively with PT1 expanded TCR counts. No alteration of TCRs above 1 in 1000 frequency was seen with DPC sensitization. While controls formed fewer of them, expanded TCRs formed significantly more large CDR3 similarity clusters.

The CDR3 sequence is 14 residues long. V was trimmed by 3 bases and J by 8 bases, leaving 13 bases between them. Stated time point: patch test 3, about 24 weeks after DPC sensitization. As for treatment: therapeutic diphenylcyclopropenone sensitization with weekly scalp DPC. The donor pool consisted of alopecia patients aged 18 to 70 years, considered suitable for DPC. Each CDR3 protein gets one entry after TCRdb re-called the RACE reads with MiXCR. The sample gives under 200,000 distinct CDR3 sequences, about a quarter of which show up once; approximately 2.3% is in the top ten. This specimen consisted of whole blood, obtained in connection with sensitization to the hapten diphenylcyclopropenone (DPC). This clonotype was obtained from a woman between 18 and 29 years old with alopecia areata. Some clones in this sample may be carry-over from other donors' samples. The rearrangement uses TRBV12-3 or TRBV12-4 and TRBJ2-2, with D perhaps matching TRBD2 (6 bases). The CDR3 reads CASSFSTGGGELFF. CDR3 nucleotides: TGTGCCAGCAGTTTTTCAACCGGAGGGGGGGAGCTGTTTTTT.